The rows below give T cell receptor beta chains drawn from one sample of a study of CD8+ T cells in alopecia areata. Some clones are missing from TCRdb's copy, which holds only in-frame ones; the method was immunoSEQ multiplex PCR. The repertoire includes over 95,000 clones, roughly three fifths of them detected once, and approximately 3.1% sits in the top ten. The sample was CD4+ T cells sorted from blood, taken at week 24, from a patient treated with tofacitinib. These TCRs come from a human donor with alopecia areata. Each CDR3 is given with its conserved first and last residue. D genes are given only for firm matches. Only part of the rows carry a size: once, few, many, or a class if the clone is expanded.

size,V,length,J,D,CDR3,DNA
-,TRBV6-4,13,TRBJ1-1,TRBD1,CASSDDRGLAAFF,TGTGCCAGCAGTGACGACAGGGGGCTAGCAGCTTTCTTT
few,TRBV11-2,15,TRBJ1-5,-,CASSFGGGRNQPQHF,TGTGCCAGCAGCTTTGGGGGGGGACGCAATCAGCCCCAGCATTTT
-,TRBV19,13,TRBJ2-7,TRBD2,CASSFGEGYEQYF,TGTGCCAGTAGTTTCGGGGAGGGGTACGAGCAGTACTTC
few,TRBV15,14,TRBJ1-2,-,CATSKDGVDYGYTF,TGTGCCACCAGCAAGGACGGGGTAGACTATGGCTACACCTTC
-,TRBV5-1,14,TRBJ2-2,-,CASSLDRAAGELFF,TGCGCCAGCAGCTTGGACAGGGCCGCCGGGGAGCTGTTTTTT
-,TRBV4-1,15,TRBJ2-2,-,CASSQDAADTGELFF,TGCGCCAGCAGCCAAGATGCGGCCGACACCGGGGAGCTGTTTTTT
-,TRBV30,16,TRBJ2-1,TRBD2,CAWSRLAGGRYNEQFF,TGTGCCTGGAGTCGACTAGCGGGGGGTCGGTACAATGAGCAGTTCTTC
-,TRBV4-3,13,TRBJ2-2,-,CASSQQLPGELFF,TGCGCCAGCAGCCAACAACTACCCGGGGAGCTGTTTTTT
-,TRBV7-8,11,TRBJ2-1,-,CASSFENEQFF,TGTGCCAGCAGCTTTGAGAATGAGCAGTTCTTC
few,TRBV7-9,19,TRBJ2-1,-,CASSLQPGLHTSRIHEQFF,TGTGCCAGCAGCTTACAACCGGGCCTCCATACCAGTCGAATCCATGAGCAGTTCTTC
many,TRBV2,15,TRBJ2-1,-,CASSEERGAYNEQFF,TGTGCCAGCAGTGAAGAGAGGGGCGCCTACAATGAGCAGTTCTTC
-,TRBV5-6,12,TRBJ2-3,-,CASSLWADTQYF,TGTGCCAGCAGCTTGTGGGCAGATACGCAGTATTTT
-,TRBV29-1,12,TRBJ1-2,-,CSVELTGGGYTF,TGCAGCGTTGAATTGACAGGCGGTGGCTACACCTTC
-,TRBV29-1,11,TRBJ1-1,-,CSSAQGLGAFF,TGCAGCTCCGCACAGGGTCTCGGAGCTTTCTTT
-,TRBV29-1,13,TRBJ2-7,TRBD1,CSVNTGGGYEQYF,TGCAGCGTGAATACAGGGGGAGGCTACGAGCAGTACTTC
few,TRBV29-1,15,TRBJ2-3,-,CSVSHGLTSTDTQYF,TGCAGCGTATCCCACGGACTGACGAGCACAGATACGCAGTATTTT
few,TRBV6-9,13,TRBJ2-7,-,CASEAASSYEQYF,TGTGCCAGCGAGGCCGCAAGCTCCTACGAGCAGTACTTC
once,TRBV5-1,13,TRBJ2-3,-,CASTQPGTDTQYF,TGCGCCAGCACTCAGCCGGGGACAGATACGCAGTATTTT
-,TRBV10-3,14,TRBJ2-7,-,CAISARDGPYEQYF,TGTGCCATCAGTGCCAGAGACGGTCCCTACGAGCAGTACTTC
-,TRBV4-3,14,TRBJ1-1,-,CASSSQLLNTEAFF,TGCGCCAGCAGCTCTCAGCTCCTGAACACTGAAGCTTTCTTT
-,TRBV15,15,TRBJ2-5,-,CATSRDGRYQETQYF,TGTGCCACCAGCAGAGATGGGCGGTACCAAGAGACCCAGTACTTC
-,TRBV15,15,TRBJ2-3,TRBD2,CATSRAGGSTDTQYF,TGTGCCACCAGCAGAGCGGGGGGGAGCACAGATACGCAGTATTTT
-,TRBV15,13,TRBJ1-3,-,CATSRGERNTIYF,TGTGCCACCAGCAGAGGGGAGAGAAACACCATATATTTT
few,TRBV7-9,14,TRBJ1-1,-,CASSLGSPNTEAFF,TGTGCCAGCAGCTTAGGATCCCCAAACACTGAAGCTTTCTTT
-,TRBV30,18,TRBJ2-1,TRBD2,CAWSARDGTRATYNEQFF,TGTGCCTGGAGTGCCCGAGACGGGACTAGAGCTACCTACAATGAGCAGTTCTTC
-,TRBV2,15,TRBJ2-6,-,CASSLGMMGANVLTF,TGTGCCAGCAGTCTAGGGATGATGGGGGCCAACGTCCTGACTTTC
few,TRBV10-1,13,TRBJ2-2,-,CASSWQNTGELFF,TGCGCCAGCTCCTGGCAGAACACCGGGGAGCTGTTTTTT
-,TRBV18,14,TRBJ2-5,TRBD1,CASSPRQGRETQYF,TGTGCCAGCTCACCGCGACAGGGGAGAGAGACCCAGTACTTC
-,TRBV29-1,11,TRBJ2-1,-,CSVDSVGPQFF,TGCAGCGTTGATTCCGTGGGCCCTCAGTTCTTC
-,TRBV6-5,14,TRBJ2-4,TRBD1,CASSSRTGKNIQYF,TGTGCCAGCAGTTCCAGGACAGGAAAAAACATTCAGTACTTC
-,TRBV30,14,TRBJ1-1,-,CAWNRRESYTEAFF,TGTGCCTGGAATCGCAGGGAATCCTACACTGAAGCTTTCTTT
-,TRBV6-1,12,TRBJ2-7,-,CASSVGQGRQYF,TGTGCCAGCAGTGTGGGGCAGGGGAGGCAGTACTTC
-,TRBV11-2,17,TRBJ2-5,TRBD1,CASSLDGIARGQETQYF,TGTGCCAGCAGCTTAGATGGGATCGCCAGGGGGCAGGAGACCCAGTACTTC
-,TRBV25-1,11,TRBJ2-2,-,CASRVLGELFF,TGTGCCAGCAGGGTTCTCGGGGAGCTGTTTTTT
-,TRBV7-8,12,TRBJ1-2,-,CASSDGNYGYTF,TGTGCCAGCAGCGACGGCAACTATGGCTACACCTTC
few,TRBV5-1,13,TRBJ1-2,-,CASSPDTTRGYTF,TGCGCCAGCAGCCCCGATACCACGCGGGGCTACACCTTC
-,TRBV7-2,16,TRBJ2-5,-,CASSNQRFGRAETQYF,TGTGCCAGCAGCAACCAGAGATTTGGCAGGGCAGAGACCCAGTACTTC
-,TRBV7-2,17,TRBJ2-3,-,CASSHNAIPKPTDTQYF,TGTGCCAGCAGCCACAATGCGATTCCAAAACCCACAGATACGCAGTATTTT
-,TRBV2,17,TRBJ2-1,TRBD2,CASSASGGTSSYNEQFF,TGTGCCAGCAGTGCTAGCGGGGGAACTAGCTCCTACAATGAGCAGTTCTTC
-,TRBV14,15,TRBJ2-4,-,CASSQGGGRSNIQYF,TGTGCCAGCAGCCAAGGAGGTGGCAGGTCAAACATTCAGTACTTC
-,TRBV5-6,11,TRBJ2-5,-,CASSLQETQYF,TGTGCCAGCAGCTTGCAAGAGACCCAGTACTTC
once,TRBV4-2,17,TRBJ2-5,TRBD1,CASSQDATGGGQETQYF,TGTGCCAGCAGCCAAGATGCCACAGGGGGTGGCCAAGAGACCCAGTACTTC
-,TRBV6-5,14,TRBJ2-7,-,CASSYYLGGYEQYF,TGTGCCAGCAGTTACTATCTCGGCGGCTACGAGCAGTACTTC
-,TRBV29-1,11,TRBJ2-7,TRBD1,CSVNRGHEQYF,TGCAGCGTTAACAGGGGCCACGAGCAGTACTTC
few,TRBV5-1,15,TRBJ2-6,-,CASSSTVSGANVLTF,TGCGCCAGCAGCTCGACAGTCTCTGGGGCCAACGTCCTGACTTTC
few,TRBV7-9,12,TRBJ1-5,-,CASSLVGQPQHF,TGTGCCAGCAGCTTAGTGGGTCAGCCCCAGCATTTT
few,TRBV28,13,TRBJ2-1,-,CASRVSSYNEQFF,TGTGCCAGCAGAGTGAGCTCCTACAATGAGCAGTTCTTC
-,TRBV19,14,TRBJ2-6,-,CASRSGEGANVLTF,TGTGCCAGTAGGAGTGGGGAAGGGGCCAACGTCCTGACTTTC
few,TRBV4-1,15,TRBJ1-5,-,CASSLSQQGNQPQHF,TGCGCCAGCAGCCTAAGCCAACAGGGTAATCAGCCCCAGCATTTT
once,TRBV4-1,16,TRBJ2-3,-,CASSREGGTGTDTQYF,TGCGCCAGCAGCCGAGAGGGGGGAACGGGCACAGATACGCAGTATTTT
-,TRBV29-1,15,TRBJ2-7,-,CSVGYFGGEKYEQYF,TGCAGCGTTGGTTATTTCGGGGGCGAGAAGTACGAGCAGTACTTC
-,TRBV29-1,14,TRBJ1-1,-,CSVGVTGGNTEAFF,TGCAGCGTTGGGGTAACAGGCGGTAACACTGAAGCTTTCTTT